These 21 T cell receptor beta chains originate from one sample sequenced in a study of cytomegalovirus exposure and HLA in healthy donors. It was with 60 Vbeta and 13 Jbeta primers that the PCR ran. This table comes from immunoSEQ multiplex PCR, and its TCRdb copy is limited to in-frame clones, with some not included. Of roughly 130,000 clones listed, approximately 81% are singletons. The source material was PBMCs. Source of these receptors: a man between 18 and 35 years old in good health and CMV-seronegative.

This clone was detected only a few times. The V and J genes are TRBV5-4 and TRBJ2-7; tentative D call: TRBD1 (6 bases). V was pared by 4 bases and J by 3 bases, with 29 bases between. The CDR3 spans 19 residues. Germline CDR1 reads SGHNT; CDR2 reads YYREEE (reference sequence). CDR3 sequence (DNA): TGTGCCAGCAGCCTGATAAAATTAGGGGACAAGGGGACCCACTACGAGCAGTACTTC. This gives the protein CASSLIKLGDKGTHYEQYF.

In regard to this clone: Germline is not matched at one junction end, which may reflect a read error. The chain is built from TRBV2 and TRBJ2-1; 11 nucleotides match TRBD2. The CDR3 loop spans 14 amino acids. The germline gives CDR1 SNHLY, CDR2 FYNNEI. Here the CDR3 DNA reads TGTGCCAGCAGTCTTAGCGGGGGGGGGCTTTGGTGGATCTTC. Translation gives CASSLSGGGLWWIF.

V is TRBV7-2 and J is TRBJ2-7, with 11 nucleotides matching TRBD2. Germline CDR1 is SGHTA and CDR2 is FQGNSA. This CDR3 has 15 amino acids. V gave up 1 base and J gave up 6 bases; unmatched junction bases: 5. This chain's CDR3 is CASSLVGTSGFEQYF. CDR3 coding DNA: TGTGCCAGCAGCTTAGTCGGGACTAGCGGTTTCGAGCAGTACTTC.

The V gene is TRBV28, the J gene TRBJ1-2, with TRBD1 as a possible D gene (5 bases). The CDR3 has 13 amino acids. Germline CDR1 is MDHEN and CDR2 is SYDVKM. V dropped 6 bases and J dropped 9 bases, with 17 bases sitting between them. CDR3: CASSVRRDVSYTF. The CDR3 DNA is TGTGCCAGCAGCGTACGGAGGGACGTCAGCTACACCTTC.

The chain combines TRBV14 with TRBJ2-1, with D maybe TRBD1 (5 bases). Germline CDR1 is SGHDN and CDR2 is FVKESK. Trimming pared 5 bases from V and 3 bases from J, leaving 26 bases between. The CDR3 is made up of 19 amino acids. DNA for the CDR3: TGTGCCAGCAGCACCTCAATTTTCTCAGGGCCTGCCTACTACAATGAGCAGTTCTTC. As protein: CASSTSIFSGPAYYNEQFF. The full variable domain, in which reference TRBV14 and TRBJ2-1 provide the parts outside the CDR3, is EAGVTQFPSHSVIEKGQTVTLRCDPISGHDNLYWYRRVMGKEIKFLLHFVKESKQDESGMPNNRFLAERTGGTYSTLKVQPAELEDSGVYFCASSTSIFSGPAYYNEQFFGPGTRLTVL.

The count of this clone is one. The gene calls are TRBV5-1 and TRBJ2-1, with TRBD2 matching 7 bases. J was trimmed by 6 bases and V by 5 bases; bases with no gene match: 11. This CDR3 is built from 15 residues. Germline loops: CDR1 SGHRS, CDR2 YFSETQ. The CDR3 region is CASSFDRGVLNEQFF. The CDR3 DNA reads as TGCGCCAGCAGTTTTGATCGGGGGGTACTCAATGAGCAGTTCTTC.

The rearrangement uses TRBV9 and TRBJ2-5, with 8 bases aligning to TRBD1. This CDR3 has 15 residues. The germline gives CDR1 SGDLS, CDR2 YYNGEE. J lost 5 bases, V lost 2 bases, and 8 bases had no gene match. For the CDR3, the DNA is TGTGCCAGCAGCGTGCAGGGGGCCGGCGAGGAGACCCAGTACTTC. It encodes CASSVQGAGEETQYF.

The chain uses TRBV9 and TRBJ1-3; D possibly corresponds to TRBD1 (5 bases). Germline lookup yields CDR1 SGDLS and CDR2 YYNGEE. The CDR3 spans 15 residues. Deletions cut 6 bases from V and 0 bases from J, with 13 bases between. CDR3 nucleotide sequence: TGTGCCAGCACTCCGGGGGATTACTCTGGAAACACCATATATTTT. Amino acid sequence: CASTPGDYSGNTIYF.

V is TRBV5-6 and J is TRBJ1-6, with no clear D. This CDR3 is built from 15 residues. Germline CDR1 reads SGHDT; CDR2 reads YYEEEE. The V end lost 0 bases, the J end lost 9 bases, and 13 bases lay between the germline ends. CDR3 region: CASSLVAGLGSPLHF. In nucleotides, the CDR3 is TGTGCCAGCAGCTTGGTAGCGGGTCTTGGTTCACCCCTCCACTTT.

This chain links TRBV7-9 with TRBJ1-1, with 7 nucleotides matching TRBD1. The germline gives CDR1 SEHNR, CDR2 FQNEAQ (reference sequence). Losses at the gene ends were 5 bases for V and 10 bases for J; bases not matched to a gene: 10. The CDR3 is 13 residues long. The CDR3 nucleotides read TGTGCCAGCAGCGTCGACAGGGAACCCTCAGCTTTCTTT. It is translated as CASSVDREPSAFF.

The rearrangement uses TRBV5-1 and TRBJ2-7; D is undetermined. Trimming took off 0 bases at V and 5 bases at J, with 12 bases between the two ends. CDR1 is SGHRS, CDR2 YFSETQ, per germline. This CDR3 spans 14 amino acids. CDR3 loop: CASSLEVRVNEQYF. The CDR3 bases are TGCGCCAGCAGCTTGGAAGTTCGGGTGAACGAGCAGTACTTC. Full variable domain (missing parts from reference TRBV5-1 and TRBJ2-7): KAGVTQTPRYLIKTRGQQVTLSCSPISGHRSVSWYQQTPGQGLQFLFEYFSETQRNKGNFPGRFSGRQFSNSRSEMNVSTLELGDSALYLCASSLEVRVNEQYFGPGTRLTVT.

J is TRBJ2-7 and V is TRBV9, with a weak D call TRBD1 (6 bases). The V gene's germline CDR1 is SGDLS and CDR2 YYNGEE. The CDR3 has 13 residues. V was shortened by 0 bases and J by 6 bases, with 10 bases between the two germline ends. The CDR3 is CASSVEDSSEQYF. The CDR3 region has the DNA TGTGCCAGCAGCGTAGAGGACAGTAGCGAGCAGTACTTC.

This CDR3 is CASSERDTEAFF. The CDR3 region has the DNA TGTGCCAGCAGCGAGCGGGACACTGAAGCTTTCTTT. The chain couples TRBV7-9 to TRBJ1-1; D is undetermined. The CDR3 is made up of 12 amino acids. Germline-derived CDR1 and CDR2 are SEHNR and FQNEAQ (reference sequence). V gave up 5 bases and J gave up 3 bases, with 7 bases separating them.

As to this clone: The sample holds other DNA sequences that translate to the same CDR3. The rearrangement joins TRBV7-2 to TRBJ1-4; D is unclear. Germline assignment: CDR1 SGHTA and CDR2 FQGNSA. V shed 2 bases and J shed 7 bases, with 11 bases lying between them. The CDR3 spans 14 residues. CDR3 amino acids: CASSLRGLGEKLFF. In DNA form, the CDR3 reads TGTGCCAGCAGCTTACGAGGGTTAGGTGAAAAACTGTTTTTT.

This chain links TRBV19 with TRBJ1-2, with TRBD1 matching 9 bases. Germline V gene data show CDR1 as LNHDA and CDR2 as SQIVND (reference sequence). The CDR3 has 13 amino acids. V was pared by 4 bases and J by 8 bases, with 5 bases of the junction left unmatched. In DNA form, the CDR3 reads TGTGCCAGTAGTAGGGGACAGGGCCTAGGCTACACCTTC. It is translated as CASSRGQGLGYTF. Using reference TRBV19 and TRBJ1-2 for the parts outside the CDR3, the full variable domain is DGGITQSPKYLFRKEGQNVTLSCEQNLNHDAMYWYRQDPGQGLRLIYYSQIVNDFQKGDIAEGYSVSREKKESFPLTVTSAQKNPTAFYLCASSRGQGLGYTFGSGTRLTVV.

The chain is built from TRBV7-6 and TRBJ2-3; 9 nucleotides align to TRBD2. The CDR3 is 15 residues long. The V gene end was trimmed by 3 bases and the J gene end by 2 bases; junction bases not matched to a gene: 3. CDR1 and CDR2 (germline): SGHVS, FNYEAQ. The CDR3, as DNA: TGTGCCAGCAGCTTTAGCGGGGGTGTCACAGATACGCAGTATTTT. Its protein product is CASSFSGGVTDTQYF.

A single count supports this clone. The chain carries TRBV6-5 and TRBJ1-1; D uncertain. The V and J ends lost 8 bases and 11 bases respectively, with 21 bases between them. CDR1 is MNHEY, CDR2 SVGAGI, per germline. CDR3 length equals 13 residues. The CDR3 reads CASAPRGRAMAFF. CDR3 nucleotides: TGTGCCAGCGCCCCCAGAGGGCGAGCTATGGCTTTCTTT.

The chain combines TRBV28 with TRBJ1-4; possibly TRBD1 for D (5 bases). The germline V gene encodes CDR1 MDHEN and CDR2 SYDVKM. V was shortened by 7 bases and J by 12 bases, with 15 bases between the two germline ends. The CDR3 runs to 12 residues. Here the CDR3 reads CASNPGGTQLFF. CDR3 DNA: TGTGCCAGCAATCCCGGGGGGACGCAACTGTTTTTT.

The V and J genes are TRBV9 and TRBJ1-1; D unresolved. The CDR3 spans 14 residues. Trimming stripped 0 bases from V and 4 bases from J, with 10 bases between. Germline V gene lookup returns CDR1 SGDLS and CDR2 YYNGEE. The CDR3 region is CASSVDGRPTEAFF. CDR3 bases: TGTGCCAGCAGCGTAGACGGGAGACCCACTGAAGCTTTCTTT.

This clone showed up just a few times. The J gene is TRBJ2-1, the V gene TRBV4-3; TRBD1 agrees at 9 bases. After removal of 4 bases from V and 4 bases from J, the junction contained 5 bases not matched to a gene. Germline V gives CDR1 LGHNA, CDR2 YSLEER. The CDR3 extends over 15 amino acids. The CDR3 region is CASSLGTGSYNEQFF. CDR3 DNA: TGCGCCAGCAGCCTAGGGACAGGGTCATACAATGAGCAGTTCTTC.

J is TRBJ1-2 and V is TRBV30; D unresolved. The CDR3 length is 13 residues. The germline V and J ends were trimmed by 0 bases and 4 bases, with 9 bases remaining between them. Germline V gene sequence: CDR1 GTSNPN, CDR2 SVGIG (reference sequence). CDR3 sequence: CAWSVSSGYGYTF. CDR3 bases: TGTGCCTGGAGTGTAAGTTCGGGCTATGGCTACACCTTC.